This record covers a single T cell receptor (beta chain). This clonotype appeared many times. The antigen it binds to is not known. Base qualities are missing; no much larger clone stands one base away. TCR beta CDR3 regions were amplified from RNA transcripts. A first-round RT-PCR of the TCR CDR3 used the HTBI primer set with the Qiagen OneStep RT-PCR kit. The libraries were constructed in a second round of multiplex PCR and then size-selected and purified. The libraries were sequenced on an Illumina HiSeq2000 using paired-end 100 bp reads. In the original analysis: SOAPnuke was used to process the raw data, removing reads that contained adapters or uncalled bases, had a mean Phred below 15, or lacked an exact match to the constant primer or identifier. High-quality paired reads were merged using COPE v1.2.5, and each unique nucleotide sequence was defined as a clonotype. MiTCR v1.1 was used to align clonotypes to the IMGT TRBV, TRBD and TRBJ reference segments. The analysis included only V-J combinations with a frequency above 0.0001, which together covered about 99% of the repertoires. A TCS score was defined as the ratio of F50 (clonal expansion) to E x V (chaos), with BLOSUM62-based TCRdist applied between CDR3 peptides within each V-J. Welch's t-statistics and random forest reduced 500 to 550 V-J features to 10 to 15, which were used in a naive Bayes classifier (R e1071). Clones were called with MiXCR by TCRdb after fastp trimmed the public reads at Q25, and only in-frame beta chains were retained. Each CDR3 protein appears once, grouped with its most common genes and DNA. For this entry, the V and J calls and clone size follow TCRdb and not the study's own pipeline. Recorded for this sample are 600,000 or so distinct CDR3 sequences; roughly 16% of them occurred a single time. In total, the top ten clones hold around 4% of the sample.

This sample was included in a study of T cells in Graves' hyperthyroidism and ophthalmopathy (dated by TCRdb to between 2018 and 2021). For context, the study as a whole: Peripheral blood was sampled at the time of initial diagnosis, prior to any treatment. In addition, the study compared T-cell repertoires in thyroid tissue and in blood from 6 or 7 Graves' hyperthyroidism patients. The paper describes TCR Vbeta CDR3 sequencing of 135 peripheral blood samples, made up of roughly 40 ophthalmopathy patients, 70 to 75 hyperthyroidism patients and about 17 progressor patients. An independent validation cohort of under 20 hyperthyroidism patients and about 15 patients who later progressed to ophthalmopathy tested prospective prediction of ophthalmopathy. To identify distinguishing TCR V-J signatures, a discovery cohort of around 100 patients was used, comprising 40 to 45 with Graves' ophthalmopathy and around 57 with stable Graves' hyperthyroidism. Following sampling, methimazole starting at 30 mg daily was given to hyperthyroidism patients, and high-dose intravenous methylprednisolone was given to ophthalmopathy patients. The 100 or so discovery patients were randomly divided into training and test sets at a 7:3 ratio. On the study overall, not on this receptor specifically: No statistical method was used to fix the sample size in advance, and group allocation was not hidden from the investigators. During validation, the model predicted progression to ophthalmopathy a median of about 6.3 months ahead of onset, with roughly 65% sensitivity and about 75% specificity. Most expanded thyroid clonotypes (frequency above 0.001) were also detected in blood, suggesting blood repertoires may reflect thyroid immune responses. Ophthalmopathy was separated from stable hyperthyroidism by a 13 V-J signature model, with about 88% sensitivity and 81% to 82% specificity obtained in cross-validation and 80%/75% obtained in testing.

A patient counted as having stable Graves' hyperthyroidism if no progression to ophthalmopathy occurred over 18 months of follow-up. Hyperthyroidism patients were newly diagnosed, with disease duration under 2 months, and aged 18 to 65 years. The study excluded patients with uncontrolled infections, other autoimmune diseases, pregnancy or lactation. Diagnoses were based on clinical symptoms, serum thyroxine and TRAb, thyroid ultrasound and orbital computed tomography. PBMCs were isolated from about 10 ml of fresh peripheral blood by Ficoll-Paque density gradient centrifugation. Total RNA was extracted with Trizol reagent, and quality was checked on an Agilent 2100 Bioanalyzer. This TCR was sampled from a woman in her thirties with Graves' hyperthyroidism. Sequencing was done on a sample of blood.

The bases read TGTGCCAGCAGCCAGGGACTAGCGGCGTCCTACGAGCAGTACTTC. The encoded protein is CASSQGLAASYEQYF. The chain was built from TRBV3-1 and TRBJ2-7, and TRBD2 aligns with 11 junction nucleotides. From its cysteine to its phenylalanine, the CDR3 spans 15 amino acids. Just the 45-base CDR3 DNA is kept, in frame starting at base 1. At the junction V is shortened by 3 bases and J by 1 base; bases outside the gene matches: 2. As encoded in the germline V gene (reference sequence), CDR1 is LGHDT while CDR2 is YNNKEL.